This T cell receptor (beta chain) was recorded in a study of cytomegalovirus exposure and HLA in healthy donors. As concerns this clone: Its antigen remains unidentified.

Study-wide results and caveats: In a later analysis, TCR beta V- and J-gene trimming showed a link to a missense DCLRE1C variant. CMV serostatus was the sole immune exposure data available. The study dropped some indistinguishable V segments, TRBV6-2 and TRBV6-3 among them.

Vbeta (60) and Jbeta (13) primers were used in the PCR. The method was immunoSEQ multiplex PCR; TCRdb's version includes in-frame clones alone and lacks a portion of them. The sample contains more than 140,000 clones, roughly four fifths of which appear only once. CDR3 length equals 14 residues. CDR1 and CDR2 (germline): MNHNS, SASEGT. The ends were cut back, 6 bases at V and 4 bases at J, with 10 bases in the middle. The sequence derives from a man younger than 45 in good health and CMV-seropositive. Sequencing was carried out using PBMCs. The gene calls are TRBV6-1 and TRBJ2-6; the D is unclear. CDR3 nucleotides: TGTGCCAGCAGGACTGACTCCGGGGCCAACGTCCTGACTTTC. Its protein product is CASRTDSGANVLTF.